This TCR beta chain was identified during a study of blood T cell repertoires in COVID-19. Turning to the study itself: The United States, Italy and Spain provided the acute and convalescent COVID-19 samples. PBMCs, B-cell-depleted T cells, or T cells provided the cDNA or gDNA that made up the material.

In the authors' workflow: Scientists estimated how many nucleated cells there were by amplifying reference gene primers. The protocol was immunoSEQ multiplex PCR, while the TCRdb copy is restricted to in-frame clones and leaves out a portion. D and trimming come from the DNA, and the V and J calls and clone size come from that table. The sample lists 70,000 or so clones; 75% to 90% were seen once. The germline gives CDR1 KGHSH, CDR2 LQKENI. The CDR3 runs 16 residues. After removal of 3 bases from V and 5 bases from J, the junction contained 7 bases not matched to a gene. J is TRBJ2-2 and V is TRBV18; 9 nucleotides line up with TRBD1. Specimen: peripheral blood. The receptor's source is a woman aged 80 or older with active COVID-19. CDR3 region: CASSPQYRGLTGELFF. The DNA for the CDR3 is TGTGCCAGCTCACCTCAGTACAGGGGGCTGACCGGGGAGCTGTTTTTT.